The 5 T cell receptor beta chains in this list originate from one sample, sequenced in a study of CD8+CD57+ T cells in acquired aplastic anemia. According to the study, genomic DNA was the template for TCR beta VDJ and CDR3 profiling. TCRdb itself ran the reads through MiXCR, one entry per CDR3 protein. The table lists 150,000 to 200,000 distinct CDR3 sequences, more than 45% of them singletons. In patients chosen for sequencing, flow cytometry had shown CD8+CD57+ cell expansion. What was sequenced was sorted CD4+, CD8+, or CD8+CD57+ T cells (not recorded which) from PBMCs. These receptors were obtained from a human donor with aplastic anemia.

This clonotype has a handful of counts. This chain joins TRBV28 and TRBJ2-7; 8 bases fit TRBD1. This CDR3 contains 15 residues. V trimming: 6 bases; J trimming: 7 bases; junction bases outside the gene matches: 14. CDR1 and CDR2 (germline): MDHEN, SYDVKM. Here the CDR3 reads CASREVTGARGEQYF. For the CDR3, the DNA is TGTGCCAGCAGGGAAGTGACAGGGGCCCGGGGGGAGCAGTACTTC.

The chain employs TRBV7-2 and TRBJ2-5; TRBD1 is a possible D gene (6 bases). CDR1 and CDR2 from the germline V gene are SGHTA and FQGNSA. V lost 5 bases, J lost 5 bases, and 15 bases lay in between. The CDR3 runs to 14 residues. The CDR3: CASSRDRSRETQYF. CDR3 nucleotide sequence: TGTGCCAGCAGCCGCGACAGGTCCCGGGAGACCCAGTACTTC.

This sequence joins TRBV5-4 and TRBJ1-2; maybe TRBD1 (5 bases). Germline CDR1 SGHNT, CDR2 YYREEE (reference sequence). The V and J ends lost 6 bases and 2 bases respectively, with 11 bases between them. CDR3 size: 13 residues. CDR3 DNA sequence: TGTGCCAGCACCTGGGACGGAAACTATGGCTACACCTTC. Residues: CASTWDGNYGYTF.

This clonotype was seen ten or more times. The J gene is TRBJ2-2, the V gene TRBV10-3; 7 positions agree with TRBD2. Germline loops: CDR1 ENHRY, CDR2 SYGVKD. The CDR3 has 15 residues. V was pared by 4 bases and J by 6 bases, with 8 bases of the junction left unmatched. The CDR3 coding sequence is TGTGCCATCAGTGGTGAGGGAGGGCCGGCCGGGGAGCTGTTTTTT. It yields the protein CAISGEGGPAGELFF.

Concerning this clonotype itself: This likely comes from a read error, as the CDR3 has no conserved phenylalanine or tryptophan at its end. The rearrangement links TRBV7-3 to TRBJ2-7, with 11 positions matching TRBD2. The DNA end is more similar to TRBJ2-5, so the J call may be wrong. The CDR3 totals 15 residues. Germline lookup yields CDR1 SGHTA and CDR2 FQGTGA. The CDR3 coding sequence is TGTGCCAGCAGCTTGTCTAGCGGGGGGACAGAGACCCAGTACTAC. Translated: CASSLSSGGTETQYY.